The clone carrying this T cell receptor (beta chain) was counted a single time. A read error is possible here, since a much larger clone lies one base away. This sample is drawn from a study of molecular identifiers for immune sequencing clone quantification. Germline CDR1 reads MGHDK; CDR2 reads SYGVNS. The CDR3 has 15 residues. Previously described methods and listed TCR primers were used for bulk TCR libraries. TCRdb recomputed calls from the PCR reads with MiXCR, one row per CDR3 protein. The repertoire has about 320,000 distinct CDR3 sequences, about 21% of them found once; the top ten carry 0.75% to 0.85%. The authors gated naive CD8 T cells as CD8+CD4-CCR7+CD45RA+ for sorting.

This sequence was found in a human donor in good health. Some libraries in this study had Jurkat cell RNA spiked in. The sample consisted of naive CD8+ T cells from blood, with Jurkat cell RNA spiked in. Subset reported: FACS-sorted CD8+CD4-CCR7+CD45RA+ naive T cells. This chain connects TRBV25-1 to TRBJ1-2; 7 bases agree with TRBD1. The CDR3 reads CAGSGQEIFAYGYTF. In DNA, the CDR3 is TGTGCCGGCAGTGGACAGGAGATATTCGCCTATGGCTACACCTTC.